This T cell receptor (beta chain) was observed in a study of cytomegalovirus exposure and HLA in healthy donors. Study-level findings and limits: The majority of TCR sequences were rare, yet some public TCRs appeared in many donors. The study listed 150 to 200 cytomegalovirus-associated TCR beta chains. A later analysis linked a missense variant in DCLRE1C to the trimming of TCR beta V and J genes.

PCR used 60 Vbeta primers and 13 Jbeta primers. The authors' processing: Per a later analysis, the number of unique TCR beta chains was around 80 million, of which 10 million to 11 million were shared. Generated by immunoSEQ multiplex PCR, the TCRdb table keeps only in-frame clones and is missing some. That table is the source of V, J and clone size, and D and trimming were worked out from the DNA. The table has more than 150,000 clones, roughly 80% seen once; the top ten hold about 1.5%. The CDR3 has 13 residues. Trimming shortened V by 4 bases and J by 0 bases, and 7 bases separated the two germline ends. In germline, CDR1 is SGHKS, CDR2 YYEKEE (reference sequence). About this clone itself: Its specificity is not known.

The receptor's source is a male donor in good health and CMV-seronegative. The sample comprised PBMCs. The gene calls are TRBV5-5 and TRBJ1-1; D may be TRBD1 (5 bases). CDR3 sequence (DNA): TGTGCCAGCAGCCGGACACTGAACACTGAAGCTTTCTTT. It specifies CASSRTLNTEAFF.